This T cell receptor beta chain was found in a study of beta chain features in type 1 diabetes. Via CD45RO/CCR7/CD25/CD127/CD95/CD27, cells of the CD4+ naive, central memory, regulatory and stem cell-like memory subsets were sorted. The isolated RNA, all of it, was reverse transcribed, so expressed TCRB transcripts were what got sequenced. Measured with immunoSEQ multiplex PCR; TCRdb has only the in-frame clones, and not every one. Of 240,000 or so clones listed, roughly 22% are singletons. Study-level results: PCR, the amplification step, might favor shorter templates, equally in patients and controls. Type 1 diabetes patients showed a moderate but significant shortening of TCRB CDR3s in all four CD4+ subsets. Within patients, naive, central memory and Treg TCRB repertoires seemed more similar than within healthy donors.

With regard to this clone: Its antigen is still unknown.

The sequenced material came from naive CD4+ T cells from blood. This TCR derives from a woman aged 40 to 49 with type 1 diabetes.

CDR3 residues: CASSYLVRGTNTEAFF. The CDR3 DNA is TGCGCCAGCAGCTATTTGGTCAGGGGAACAAACACTGAAGCTTTCTTT. This chain joins TRBV5-1 and TRBJ1-1; D is possibly TRBD1 (6 bases). The germline gives CDR1 SGHRS, CDR2 YFSETQ. The V end lost 3 bases, the J end lost 2 bases, and 17 bases lay between the germline ends. The CDR3 has 16 residues.